These 13 T cell receptor beta chains originate from one sample sequenced in a study of cytomegalovirus exposure and HLA in healthy donors. The PCR ran on 60 Vbeta and 13 Jbeta primers. Some clones are missing from TCRdb's copy, which holds only in-frame ones; the method was immunoSEQ multiplex PCR. Of 55,000 to 75,000 clones in the sample, about 90% were seen once. Sequenced input: PBMCs. These receptors were taken from a man younger than 30 in good health and CMV-seronegative.

V gene TRBV10-3 combines with J gene TRBJ1-2; D is ambiguous. The CDR3 covers 14 residues. The V gene's germline CDR1 is ENHRY and CDR2 SYGVKD. V was pared by 4 bases and J by 3 bases, with 12 bases between. CDR3 sequence: CAISGSTGDYGYTF. The CDR3 DNA follows: TGTGCCATCAGTGGGTCGACGGGAGACTATGGCTACACCTTC.

The chain has TRBV5-6 and TRBJ2-1, with 9 bases fitting TRBD2. Germline lookup yields CDR1 SGHDT and CDR2 YYEEEE. V shed 1 base, J shed 8 bases, and the junction held 4 bases outside the gene matches. CDR3 size: 14 residues. The CDR3 DNA reads TGTGCCAGCAGCTTGCCTAGCGGGGACGATGAGCAGTTCTTC. This codes for CASSLPSGDDEQFF.

V and J are TRBV21-1 and TRBJ2-2; the table assigns TRBD1, which was not confirmed against the DNA. TRBV21-1 is listed as a pseudogene. The CDR3 loop spans 19 amino acids. CDR3 nucleotide sequence: TGTGCCAGCAGCAAAGTGGACCGGACAGGGGGGATCGGGTCCGGGGAGCTGTTTTTT. Translating it yields CASSKVDRTGGIGSGELFF.

This clone was found a few times. The V gene is TRBV6-5, the J gene TRBJ1-2; unclear D gene. This CDR3 is built from 11 residues. Trimming pared 10 bases from V and 2 bases from J, leaving 8 bases between. Germline-derived CDR1 and CDR2 are MNHEY and SVGAGI. CDR3 sequence reads: CATTANYGYTF. DNA for the CDR3: TGTGCCACCACAGCAAACTATGGCTACACCTTC.

CDR3 nucleotide sequence: TGTGCCAGCTCGGTGATAGGGGCTCCGAACACCGGGGAGCTGTTTTTT. Its translation is CASSVIGAPNTGELFF. This rearrangement joins TRBV28 to TRBJ2-2; a weak D match, TRBD1 (5 bases). Trimming removed 8 bases at V and 0 bases at J, with 16 bases between. This CDR3 region has 16 residues. CDR1 and CDR2 from the germline V gene are MDHEN and SYDVKM.

The rearrangement joins TRBV28 to TRBJ2-7, with unresolved D. The CDR3 runs to 14 residues. Per germline, CDR1 MDHEN and CDR2 SYDVKM. V lost 5 bases to trimming and J lost 1 base, with 12 bases between them. CDR3 residues: CASSPVHSSYEQYF. DNA of the CDR3: TGTGCCAGCAGTCCAGTTCATTCTTCCTACGAGCAGTACTTC.

CDR3 protein: CASNDRTGSYEQYF. Here the CDR3 DNA reads TGTGCCAGCAATGATCGGACAGGGTCCTACGAGCAGTACTTC. The chain couples TRBV2 to TRBJ2-7; 8 bases align to TRBD1. CDR1 and CDR2 from the germline V gene are SNHLY and FYNNEI. The CDR3 spans 14 residues. The J segment lost 1 base and the V segment lost 7 bases, leaving 6 bases of the junction unmatched.

This chain links TRBV5-6 with TRBJ2-7; D gene unclear. Germline V lookup: CDR1 SGHDT, CDR2 YYEEEE. The V end was cut by 4 bases, the J end by 2 bases, with 10 bases between. The CDR3 consists of 13 residues. In DNA form, the CDR3 reads TGTGCCAGCAGCGTCGGGTCAACCTACGAGCAGTACTTC. Amino acid sequence: CASSVGSTYEQYF.

This rearrangement joins TRBV7-9 to TRBJ2-7; 11 bases agree with TRBD2. The germline V gene encodes CDR1 SEHNR and CDR2 FQNEAQ (reference sequence). The CDR3 loop spans 17 amino acids. V gave up 1 base and J gave up 3 bases; unmatched junction bases: 8. CDR3 in amino acids: CASSLGGASGGNYEQYF. The CDR3 DNA reads TGTGCCAGCAGCTTAGGGGGGGCTAGCGGGGGGAACTACGAGCAGTACTTC. The variable domain in full, completed from reference TRBV7-9 and TRBJ2-7, reads DTGVSQNPRHKITKRGQNVTFRCDPISEHNRLYWYRQTLGQGPEFLTYFQNEAQLEKSRLLSDRFSAERPKGSFSTLEIQRTEQGDSAMYLCASSLGGASGGNYEQYFGPGTRLTVT.

The chain couples TRBV29-1 to TRBJ1-1; no reliable D call. Trimming shortened V by 5 bases and J by 7 bases, and 8 bases separated the two germline ends. The CDR3 is 10 amino acids. The germline CDR1 and CDR2 sequences are SQVTM and ANQGSEA. The CDR3 DNA reads as TGCAGCGTTCATGGAGTTGAAGCTTTCTTT. It yields the protein CSVHGVEAFF. Using reference TRBV29-1 and TRBJ1-1 for the parts outside the CDR3, the full variable domain is SAVISQKPSRDICQRGTSLTIQCQVDSQVTMMFWYRQQPGQSLTLIATANQGSEATYESGFVIDKFPISRPNLTFSTLTVSNMSPEDSSIYLCSVHGVEAFFGQGTRLTVV.

The chain joins TRBV4-1 to TRBJ2-2; TRBD2 matches at 14 bases. Germline V gene data show CDR1 as MGHRA and CDR2 as YSYEKL. The CDR3 spans 19 residues. With V trimmed by 1 base and J by 2 bases, 6 bases remained unmatched. This CDR3 reads CASSQVGTSGGHNTGELFF. CDR3 DNA sequence: TGCGCCAGCAGCCAAGTCGGGACTAGCGGGGGCCATAACACCGGGGAGCTGTTTTTT.

This clone was detected only once. The chain recombines TRBV5-4 with TRBJ2-3; D possibly corresponds to TRBD2 (6 bases). V lost 3 bases and J 3 bases, leaving 23 bases between the germline ends. The CDR3 is 18 amino acids. The germline V gene encodes CDR1 SGHNT and CDR2 YYREEE (reference sequence). CDR3 amino acids: CASSSKSPGLRRTDTQYF. CDR3 coding DNA: TGTGCCAGCAGCTCAAAATCTCCGGGACTTAGAAGAACAGATACGCAGTATTTT.

The chain carries TRBV5-1 and TRBJ1-1; possible D gene TRBD1, 6 bases. Germline CDR1 is SGHRS and CDR2 is YFSETQ. The CDR3 totals 16 residues. The V end lost 0 bases, the J end lost 3 bases, and 15 bases lay between the germline ends. The CDR3: CASSLGAGRGDTEAFF. DNA of the CDR3: TGCGCCAGCAGCTTGGGGGCGGGCAGGGGAGACACTGAAGCTTTCTTT.